These 2 T cell receptor beta chains share one sample of origin, sequenced in a study of blood T cell repertoires in COVID-19 (dated by TCRdb to between 2020 and 2021). The library was generated by the immunoSEQ multiplex PCR assay. The clones in this table, taken by TCRdb from immuneACCESS, are in-frame only. Not every clone is retained; where verified, under half of the shortfall comes from an unresolved V gene, and the cause of the rest is unknown. Present in this sample are more than 45,000 clones, around 81% of which were seen just once. The ten top clones hold about 9.2% of the sample. Sequenced: peripheral blood. Receptors were obtained from a man at least 80 years old with COVID-19, enrolled during active disease.

CDR3 sequence reads: CASSIAHYGGNQPQHF. In DNA, the CDR3 is TGTGCCAGTAGTATAGCGCACTATGGTGGCAATCAGCCCCAGCATTTT. V usage is TRBV19 and J usage is TRBJ1-5; the D is unclear. V dropped 1 base and J dropped 2 bases, with 12 bases sitting between them. In germline, CDR1 is LNHDA, CDR2 SQIVND (reference sequence). The CDR3 sequence is 16 residues long.

This clone occurred once. This chain uses TRBV5-1 with TRBJ1-1; 8 bases map to TRBD1. CDR3 length: 14 amino acids. CDR1 is SGHRS, CDR2 YFSETQ, per germline. Unmatched junction bases numbered 3, after V lost 4 bases and J lost 1 base. CDR3 bases: TGCGCCAGCAGCGGGACAGGCGGGAACACTGAAGCTTTCTTT. This encodes CASSGTGGNTEAFF.